A selection of T cell receptor beta chains follows, all from one sample in a study of Graves' ophthalmopathy and Graves' hyperthyroidism. Each CDR3 protein is one row after TCRdb ran MiXCR on the multiplex PCR reads. The sample consists of 650,000 to 800,000 distinct CDR3 sequences, roughly two fifths of them appearing once. Sequences were obtained from peripheral blood. These receptors all stem from an adult man with Graves' ophthalmopathy. Both conserved end residues are part of each CDR3.

j_call v_call cdr3_aa
TRBJ2-7 TRBV9 CASSWVSSEQYF
TRBJ2-5 TRBV20-1 CSATRQGVGTQYF
TRBJ1-1 TRBV19 CASSSTGAVGRTEAFF
TRBJ1-1 TRBV10-3 CAISEGLGTKAFF
TRBJ1-5 TRBV7-9 CASSLDGTGASEHF
TRBJ1-2 TRBV11-2 CASGKGQGLYYGYTF
TRBJ2-1 TRBV20-1 CSAVAGGSYNEQFF
TRBJ2-7 TRBV7-9 CASSLSLPSHEQYF
TRBJ1-2 TRBV19 CASSIRNYGYTF
TRBJ1-3 TRBV7-9 CASSPYDLTELSGNTIYF
TRBJ1-1 TRBV2 CASSEPQGEAFF
TRBJ1-1 TRBV5-6 CASNTGQSGILNTEAFF
TRBJ2-7 TRBV10-3 CAIGDRGDSYEQYF
TRBJ2-2 TRBV5-1 CASTSVGELFF
TRBJ1-5 TRBV10-3 CASSEAGGLQTQHF
TRBJ1-5 TRBV20-1 CSARAFDGGLQPQHF
TRBJ2-5 TRBV2 CAREGETQYF
TRBJ2-5 TRBV15 CATSPAGELYQETQYF
TRBJ2-5 TRBV7-8 CASSLAAGRGETQYF
TRBJ1-4 TRBV4-1 CASSQIGQRIEKLFF
TRBJ2-5 TRBV30 CAWSVSGGGETQYF
TRBJ1-5 TRBV2 CASSEKARASNQPQHF
TRBJ2-7 TRBV4-3 CASSQDRDRGYEQYF
TRBJ2-5 TRBV9 CASSVVGTGRETQYF
TRBJ2-7 TRBV6-1 CASGTGPTYEQYF
TRBJ1-2 TRBV6-1 CAFRATGFYGYTF
TRBJ1-1 TRBV12-3/TRBV12-4 CASSNTGGTEAFF
TRBJ2-7 TRBV2 CASSTGQGGSF
TRBJ2-6 TRBV29-1 CSVVSGSTEAF
TRBJ1-2 TRBV7-2 CASSSRGQGGYTF
TRBJ2-2 TRBV14 CVSSPLIGGELFF
TRBJ2-5 TRBV5-6 CASSLRDSVDTQYF
TRBJ1-3 TRBV11-3 CASSSLDRSSGNTIYF
TRBJ1-5 TRBV6-6 CASSYITGGNQPQHF
TRBJ2-5 TRBV6-1 CASSEALSGLQETQYF
TRBJ2-2 TRBV7-9 CASSLAEGQGAYTGELFF
TRBJ1-1 TRBV12-3/TRBV12-4 CASSFRGRETEAFF
TRBJ1-1 TRBV6-6 CASSLLGQGGLLFEAFF
TRBJ1-3 TRBV12-3/TRBV12-4 CASAPLGGNSGNTIYF
TRBJ1-1 TRBV10-3 CAISAGRAEAFF
TRBJ1-6 TRBV27 CASSGRRSNSPLHF
TRBJ2-7 TRBV6-6 CASSYSTMSSASLHEQYF
TRBJ2-5 TRBV12-5 CASGASPGTQETQYF
TRBJ2-3 TRBV19 CASSDRITDTQYF
TRBJ2-7 TRBV29-1 CSARYDTSSDEQYF
TRBJ2-3 TRBV29-1 CSVVGLVRTDTQYF
TRBJ1-4 TRBV9 CASSQRDRNEKLFF
TRBJ2-7 TRBV20-1 CSARGGQGAYEQYF
TRBJ2-1 TRBV25-1 CASSSNNRGSYNEQFF
NA TRBV9 CASRGGLAGSQFF
TRBJ1-1 TRBV5-1 CASSLAGGKGVTEAFF
TRBJ1-1 TRBV29-1 CSVYTTRNTEAFF
TRBJ2-5 TRBV7-9 CASSFPGIEETQYF
TRBJ1-1 TRBV2 CASRRQENTEAFF
TRBJ1-1 TRBV4-2 CASSQDDGREAFF
TRBJ2-5 TRBV7-2 CASSQVYEDSGKTQYF
TRBJ1-6 TRBV5-4 CASSDSGQGNSPLHF
TRBJ1-4 TRBV5-1 CASSPGPYPEKLLF
TRBJ1-6 TRBV24-1 CATSGGDSYNSPLHF
TRBJ1-2 TRBV15 CATSRDHGGGYTF